Shown below are 9 T cell receptor beta chains from a single sample sequenced in a study of T cell responses to AZD1222 COVID-19 vaccine. Sequenced by immunoSEQ multiplex PCR; TCRdb stores in-frame clones only, minus some. The sample records about 160,000 clones, about 92% being singletons. Sequences were derived from peripheral blood, sampled on day 0 of AZD1222 vaccination. These receptor sequences come from an adult in good health.

The CDR3 DNA reads TGCAGTGCTAGTCGGGCGGCGGGGGGGCCGACAGATACGCAGTATTTT. It is translated as CSASRAAGGPTDTQYF. The chain joins TRBV20-1 to TRBJ2-3; 9 nucleotides agree with TRBD2. The V segment lost 3 bases and the J segment 3 bases; nucleotides outside the gene matches: 10. There are 16 residues in the CDR3. Germline V gene lookup returns CDR1 DFQATT and CDR2 SNEGSKA (reference sequence).

The V call is TRBV7-8, the J call TRBJ1-5; unclear D gene. V shed 2 bases and J shed 1 base, with 12 bases lying between them. The CDR3 has 16 residues. The V gene's germline CDR1 is SGHVS and CDR2 FQNEAQ. CDR3 coding DNA: TGTGCCAGCAGCTTACGGGGTGGAGACAGCAATCAGCCCCAGCATTTT. Its translation: CASSLRGGDSNQPQHF.

The V gene is TRBV2, the J gene TRBJ1-1; 9 nucleotides align to TRBD1. The CDR3 spans 12 residues. CDR1 and CDR2 from the germline V gene are SNHLY and FYNNEI. The V segment lost 5 bases and the J segment 8 bases; nucleotides outside the gene matches: 3. The CDR3 sequence is CASSNRGLEAFF. The CDR3 DNA is TGTGCCAGCAGTAACAGGGGGCTCGAAGCTTTCTTT.

The chain recombines TRBV4-2 with TRBJ1-6; tentatively, D is TRBD1 (5 bases). The CDR3 has 16 residues. Per the germline V gene, CDR1 is LGHNA and CDR2 is YNFKEQ. With 2 bases removed from V and 10 bases from J, the gap between germline ends came to 18 bases. Here the CDR3 reads CASSQPRQNPQSPLHF. CDR3 nucleotides: TGTGCCAGCAGCCAACCTAGACAGAATCCCCAATCACCCCTCCACTTT.

The rearrangement links TRBV3-1 (or the pseudogene TRBV3-2) to TRBJ1-5, with unresolved D. Per the germline V gene, CDR1 is LGHDT and CDR2 is YNNKEL (reference sequence). Deletions cut 2 bases from V and 1 base from J, with 6 bases between. This CDR3 is built from 14 residues. The CDR3 here is CASSQSQSNQPQHF. Here the CDR3 DNA reads TGTGCCAGCAGCCAATCGCAGAGCAATCAGCCCCAGCATTTT.

This chain uses TRBV14 with TRBJ1-5; D perhaps matches TRBD1 (6 bases). Germline CDR1 and CDR2: SGHDN and FVKESK. Trimming left V 0 bases short and J 3 bases short, with 18 bases between. This CDR3 spans 18 amino acids. The CDR3 sequence is CASSQDQGGDMNNQPQHF. The CDR3 coding sequence is TGTGCCAGCAGCCAAGATCAAGGGGGTGATATGAACAATCAGCCCCAGCATTTT.

This chain connects TRBV11-2 to TRBJ2-1, with 9 bases lining up with TRBD1. This CDR3 contains 14 residues. The trim removed 5 bases at V and 7 bases at J, leaving 6 bases unmatched. In germline, CDR1 is SGHAT, CDR2 FQNNGV. This CDR3 is CASSVQGAGNEQFF. As DNA, the CDR3 is TGTGCCAGCAGCGTACAGGGGGCTGGGAATGAGCAGTTCTTC.

This sequence joins TRBV4-2 and TRBJ1-6, with 10 bases fitting TRBD1. CDR3 length equals 20 residues. Germline CDR1 and CDR2: LGHNA and YNFKEQ. Losses at the gene ends were 0 bases for V and 4 bases for J; bases not matched to a gene: 12. The CDR3 DNA reads TGTGCCAGCAGCCAAGACTGGATGGGTCAGGGACAGGGGTATAATTCACCCCTCCACTTT. Protein product: CASSQDWMGQGQGYNSPLHF.

The chain couples TRBV6-5 to TRBJ1-1; D is uncertain. Germline V gene data show CDR1 as MNHEY and CDR2 as SVGAGI. This CDR3 is built from 14 residues. Trimming shortened V by 5 bases and J by 4 bases, and 14 bases separated the two germline ends. The CDR3 here is CASSRSGVFTEAFF. The CDR3 DNA is TGTGCCAGCAGTCGCTCGGGCGTATTCACTGAAGCTTTCTTT.